A selection of T cell receptor beta chains follows, all from one sample in a study of identical twins. TCRdb reprocessed the 5' RACE reads via MiXCR and lists one record per CDR3 protein. This table has 450,000 or so distinct CDR3 sequences, 13% to 15% appearing once. In addition, the sample was reused for a study of yellow fever vaccine responses in identical twins.

Source material: CD4+ T cells sorted from blood. The receptor set was obtained from a woman under 30 in good health. Both conserved end residues are part of each CDR3. Fields, in order: V gene, CDR3 protein.

v_call: TRBV14
cdr3_aa: CASSPSTRESTDTQYF

v_call: TRBV7-2
cdr3_aa: CASSLGARGQYF

v_call: TRBV5-6
cdr3_aa: CASSLPEERGEQYF

v_call: TRBV20-1
cdr3_aa: CSARAIDGGWDNEQFF

v_call: TRBV10-2
cdr3_aa: CASSEGVLAGGPETQYF

v_call: TRBV27
cdr3_aa: CASSLKAQAGFTYEQYF

v_call: TRBV11-2
cdr3_aa: CASSLDRAFSTDTQYF

v_call: TRBV4-1
cdr3_aa: CASSQDLVVAQHF

v_call: TRBV6-5
cdr3_aa: CASSFGLDREQFF

v_call: TRBV4-1
cdr3_aa: CASSQGAVGYEQYF

v_call: TRBV9
cdr3_aa: CASSPRQESQETQYF

v_call: TRBV3-1
cdr3_aa: CASSQRGGYNEQFF

v_call: TRBV7-8
cdr3_aa: CASSETARYEQYF

v_call: TRBV5-4
cdr3_aa: CASSLTSGAGTGELFF

v_call: TRBV5-1
cdr3_aa: CASSLIGGGSYEQYF

v_call: TRBV20-1
cdr3_aa: CSARDSPNGGGYTF

v_call: TRBV6-2/TRBV6-3
cdr3_aa: CASSPIQFLQFF